The 12 T cell receptor beta chains below were found in one sample sequenced in a study of identical twins. MiXCR, applied by TCRdb to the 5' RACE reads, yields one record per CDR3 protein. Of roughly 1.6 million distinct CDR3 sequences detected, under 35% appear once; the ten largest clones hold about 0.3%. Sequenced: cord blood. Receptors were obtained from a newborn girl in good health.

This clonotype was seen ten or more times. At one of its ends the junction is not consistent with the germline gene, which may arise from a read error. The chain employs TRBV7-2 and TRBJ2-5, with TRBD1 matching 10 bases. Germline CDR1 SGHTA, CDR2 FQGNSA. The CDR3 spans 14 residues. The chain's CDR3 is CASSLAGQGETQYF. CDR3 nucleotides: TGTGCCAGCAGTTTAGCGGGACAGGGGGAGACCCAGTACTTC.

This clonotype was detected once. The chain couples TRBV6-6 to TRBJ2-3, with 8 bases fitting TRBD2. The CDR3 has 15 residues. V lost 7 bases and J lost 5; bases outside the gene matches: 11. CDR1 is MNHNY, CDR2 SVGAGI, per germline (reference sequence). The CDR3 DNA reads TGTGCCAGCAACGGACCGGGAGGGCGGGGAGATACGCAGTATTTT. It is translated as CASNGPGGRGDTQYF.

A remark on this clonotype: At one end the junction does not follow the germline gene, possibly because of a read error. This chain uses TRBV4-1 with TRBJ2-3; D might be TRBD2 (5 bases). Per the germline V gene, CDR1 is MGHRA and CDR2 is YSYEKL. The length of the CDR3 is 17 residues. The CDR3 DNA reads TGCGCCAGCAGCCAAGGCCGAGGGAGTCCCCACACAGATGCGCAGTATTTT. Protein product: CASSQGRGSPHTDAQYF.

This clonotype was detected many times. The V and J genes are TRBV5-1 and TRBJ2-3; TRBD1 might be the D (5 bases). From germline, CDR1 is SGHRS and CDR2 YFSETQ. CDR3 length equals 14 residues. Between the trimmed V and J ends, which lost 3 bases and 6 bases, there was a span of 14 bases. This chain's CDR3 is CASSSSTGWDTQYF. CDR3 DNA sequence: TGCGCCAGCAGCTCAAGTACAGGTTGGGATACGCAGTATTTT.

Comments on this clonotype: No DNA is shown, since the ends of the CDR3 on it are uncertain; the CDR3 is the one TCRdb lists. The chain employs TRBV7-9 and TRBJ2-5; the table's D gene call, TRBD1, was not cross checked with the DNA. Inclusive of both ends, the CDR3 amounts to 15 amino acids. CDR1 is SEHNR and CDR2 is FQNEAQ in the germline V gene (reference sequence). CDR3 in amino acids: CASSPVGQGAYERYF.

This clonotype was picked up a small number of times. The chain joins TRBV4-2 to TRBJ1-1, with 10 bases fitting TRBD1. CDR3 length equals 15 residues. Germline V gives CDR1 LGHNA, CDR2 YNFKEQ. V lost 0 bases to trimming and J lost 5 bases; unmatched junction nucleotides: 3. For the CDR3, the DNA is TGTGCCAGCAGCCAAGACTGGACAGGGGGAACTGAAGCTTTCTTT. It translates to CASSQDWTGGTEAFF.

This clonotype was counted only a few times. This chain uses TRBV9 with TRBJ2-1, with 7 bases fitting TRBD1. The CDR3 spans 15 residues. CDR1 is SGDLS, CDR2 YYNGEE, per germline. The ends lost 5 bases at V and 2 bases at J; junction bases unmatched: 7. CDR3 DNA: TGTGCCAGCAGGAGGGGGCCGGGGACCTACAATGAGCAGTTCTTC. Amino acid sequence: CASRRGPGTYNEQFF.

Only a few counts were recorded for this clonotype. J is TRBJ1-2 and V is TRBV7-9; D gene ambiguous. Trimming took 3 bases from V and 10 from J, leaving 12 bases between them. The CDR3 length is 12 residues. The germline CDR1 and CDR2 sequences are SEHNR and FQNEAQ (reference sequence). CDR3 loop: CASSFARIDYTF. The CDR3 nucleotides read TGTGCCAGCAGCTTCGCCAGAATTGACTACACCTTC.

In this sample, this clonotype turned up a few times. This sequence joins TRBV7-8 and TRBJ1-5; D unresolved. The CDR3 sequence is 19 residues long. The V end was cut by 1 base, the J end by 2 bases, with 21 bases between. Germline CDR1 is SGHVS and CDR2 is FQNEAQ. The CDR3 DNA follows: TGTGCCAGCAGCTTAGTAGCGGGGAACCACCCGTGGGGCAATCAGCCCCAGCATTTT. Translating gives CASSLVAGNHPWGNQPQHF.

The chain carries TRBV12-3 or TRBV12-4 and TRBJ1-3; D uncertain. Trimming stripped 3 bases from V and 6 bases from J, with 6 bases between. The CDR3 length is 12 residues. The CDR3 loop is CASSFWVNTIYF. The CDR3 region has the DNA TGTGCCAGCAGTTTTTGGGTAAACACCATATATTTT.

The chain carries TRBV27 and TRBJ2-7; 7 nucleotides match TRBD1. CDR1 MNHEY and CDR2 SMNVEV come from the germline V gene (reference sequence). The CDR3 has 14 residues. V trimming: 5 bases; J trimming: 7 bases; junction bases outside the gene matches: 11. CDR3 in amino acids: CASSQARQGSEQYF. The CDR3 DNA reads as TGTGCCAGCAGTCAAGCCCGACAGGGTTCGGAGCAGTACTTC.

This clonotype was detected many times. The rearrangement joins TRBV20-1 to TRBJ2-7; 8 bases line up with TRBD2. The trim removed 1 base at V and 4 bases at J, leaving 3 bases unmatched. Germline V CDR1 and CDR2: DFQATT, SNEGSKA (reference sequence). The CDR3 totals 13 residues. The CDR3 here is CSARASGRYEQYF. The CDR3 region has the DNA TGCAGTGCTAGAGCTAGCGGGCGGTACGAGCAGTACTTC.